Shown below are 22 T cell receptor beta chains from a single sample sequenced in a study of blood T cell repertoires in COVID-19 (dated by TCRdb to about 2020). Library method: the immunoSEQ multiplex PCR assay. In its TCRdb copy, this immuneACCESS table keeps in-frame sequences only and misses some clones. Where compared with another copy, unresolved V genes explain less than half of these, and the others have no known cause. The sample profile shows about 250,000 clones; over 75% of them were found once. Over 7.5% of the sample belongs to the ten largest clones. The specimen was PBMCs or T cells enriched from blood (not recorded which). All receptors derive from a woman aged 50 to 60 with acute COVID-19.

The chain has TRBV29-1 and TRBJ2-1, with D tentatively TRBD1 (6 bases). Germline V gene data show CDR1 as SQVTM and CDR2 as ANQGSEA. Trimming cost V 2 bases and J 5 bases, with 16 bases left between them. This CDR3 spans 15 amino acids. CDR3 DNA sequence: TGCAGCGTTGAATTCCCAACCCGGACAGACAATGAGCAGTTCTTC. It codes for CSVEFPTRTDNEQFF.

The chain uses TRBV29-1 and TRBJ1-1; maybe TRBD1 (5 bases). The CDR3 spans 12 residues. Germline lookup yields CDR1 SQVTM and CDR2 ANQGSEA. V gave up 5 bases and J gave up 8 bases, with 15 bases separating them. CDR3: CSVHMGQLEAFF. CDR3 coding DNA: TGCAGCGTTCATATGGGGCAGCTAGAAGCTTTCTTT.

The chain links TRBV6-1 to TRBJ1-5, with TRBD1 as a possible D gene (6 bases). CDR1 is MNHNS, CDR2 SASEGT, per germline. CDR3 size: 14 residues. V shed 2 bases and J shed 10 bases, with 15 bases lying between them. CDR3 coding DNA: TGTGCCAGCAGTGAAATGACAGGAGTCGCCCCCCAGCATTTT. As protein: CASSEMTGVAPQHF.

The rearrangement links TRBV5-4 to TRBJ1-2; 7 nucleotides align to TRBD1. V was clipped by 0 bases and J by 4 bases; unmatched bases: 6. CDR3 length: 15 residues. Germline CDR1 reads SGHNT; CDR2 reads YYREEE (reference sequence). Written as DNA, the CDR3 is TGTGCCAGCAGCTTGGAGAGACAGGGTTCCTATGGCTACACCTTC. This gives the protein CASSLERQGSYGYTF.

This clone was observed a few times. The rearrangement links TRBV20-1 to TRBJ2-5; 8 bases map to TRBD2. The CDR3 totals 11 residues. V shed 6 bases, J shed 7 bases, and the junction held 4 bases outside the gene matches. CDR1 and CDR2 (germline): DFQATT, SNEGSKA (reference sequence). The CDR3 DNA sequence: TGCAGTGCCGGACGGGGGGGGACCCAGTACTTC. Its protein product is CSAGRGGTQYF.

V usage is TRBV30 and J usage is TRBJ1-1, with no clear D. The CDR3 is 14 residues long. Germline-derived CDR1 and CDR2 are GTSNPN and SVGIG (reference sequence). V was pared by 0 bases and J by 4 bases, with 12 bases between. CDR3 sequence reads: CAWSVQSRGTEAFF. The CDR3, as DNA: TGTGCCTGGAGTGTACAATCTCGGGGCACTGAAGCTTTCTTT.

V and J are TRBV19 and TRBJ1-3; TRBD1 matches 7 bases. The CDR3 contains 17 residues. V lost 7 bases and J lost 0; bases outside the gene matches: 12. Germline V gives CDR1 LNHDA, CDR2 SQIVND (reference sequence). This CDR3 reads CASTPRGRGFSGNTIYF. Here the CDR3 DNA reads TGTGCCAGTACCCCCAGGGGCAGGGGGTTCTCTGGAAACACCATATATTTT.

The rearrangement uses TRBV9 and TRBJ1-4; 9 bases align to TRBD1. This CDR3 comprises 14 residues. Per the germline V gene, CDR1 is SGDLS and CDR2 is YYNGEE. V dropped 0 bases and J dropped 8; count of bases not matched to a gene: 2. The CDR3 bases are TGTGCCAGCAGCGTAGGGACAGGGGCCGAAAAACTGTTTTTT. This encodes CASSVGTGAEKLFF.

This sequence joins TRBV6-2 or TRBV6-3 and TRBJ2-5, with a weak D call TRBD1 (6 bases). Germline V gene data show CDR1 as MNHEY and CDR2 as SVGEGT. CDR3 length equals 14 residues. V lost 5 bases and J 0 bases, leaving 10 bases between the germline ends. DNA for the CDR3: TGTGCCAGCAGTCGCCGGGACAACCAAGAGACCCAGTACTTC. This gives the protein CASSRRDNQETQYF.

This clone has only one observation. This chain uses TRBV30 with TRBJ1-1; no reliable D call. Germline-derived CDR1 and CDR2 are GTSNPN and SVGIG (reference sequence). V dropped 1 base and J dropped 4 bases, with 10 bases sitting between them. The CDR3 length is 13 residues. Here the CDR3 DNA reads TGTGCCTGGAGTGGGTTATCGGGCACTGAAGCTTTCTTT. Protein sequence: CAWSGLSGTEAFF.

The chain has TRBV11-2 and TRBJ2-1; D is uncertain. Germline CDR1 is SGHAT and CDR2 is FQNNGV. Between the trimmed V and J ends, which lost 2 bases and 5 bases, there was a span of 7 bases. This CDR3 has 13 residues. CDR3 in DNA: TGTGCCAGCAGCTTACCAGTTAACAATGAGCAGTTCTTC. It is translated as CASSLPVNNEQFF.

This chain joins TRBV7-3 and TRBJ1-3; D is perhaps TRBD1 (6 bases). Trimming took 1 base from V and 0 from J, leaving 22 bases between them. The length of the CDR3 is 20 residues. Germline-derived CDR1 and CDR2 are SGHTA and FQGTGA. In nucleotides, the CDR3 is TGTGCCAGCAGCTTAAAAGTTGGGGGCCAGGGTAGCCTCTCTGGAAACACCATATATTTT. It yields the protein CASSLKVGGQGSLSGNTIYF.

The genes are TRBV7-6 and TRBJ2-3, with 8 nucleotides matching TRBD2. Germline lookup yields CDR1 SGHVS and CDR2 FNYEAQ. V shed 1 base and J 10 bases; nucleotides not matched to a gene: 22. The CDR3 is made up of 19 amino acids. The CDR3 reads CASSLVGPQGLARGMAQYF. In nucleotides, the CDR3 is TGTGCCAGCAGCTTAGTAGGCCCCCAAGGACTAGCCCGGGGGATGGCGCAGTATTTT.

In this sample, this clone turned up a few times. V and J are TRBV4-2 and TRBJ2-1; tentative D call: TRBD1 (6 bases). This CDR3 has 16 residues. Germline V CDR1 and CDR2: LGHNA, YNFKEQ. Trimming shortened V by 2 bases and J by 5 bases, and 16 bases separated the two germline ends. The chain's CDR3 is CASSQYSSGANNEQFF. The CDR3 DNA sequence: TGTGCCAGCAGCCAATACTCGTCAGGGGCCAACAATGAGCAGTTCTTC.

The chain employs TRBV3-1 (or the pseudogene TRBV3-2) and TRBJ1-2, with 10 bases identical to TRBD1. J gave up 4 bases and V 1 base, and 12 bases lay outside the gene matches. The CDR3 totals 18 residues. Germline V gene data show CDR1 as LGHDT and CDR2 as YNNKEL (reference sequence). CDR3 loop: CASSQAIWGDRGTYGYTF. For the CDR3, the DNA is TGTGCCAGCAGCCAAGCCATATGGGGGGACAGGGGAACCTATGGCTACACCTTC.

A single count supports this clone. V and J are TRBV18 and TRBJ1-1, with 10 bases fitting TRBD1. Germline values: CDR1 KGHSH, CDR2 LQKENI. The CDR3 consists of 13 residues. Trimming took 3 bases from V and 5 from J; bases not matched to a gene: 0. The CDR3 nucleotides read TGTGCCAGCTCACCGGACAGGGGGACTGAAGCTTTCTTT. It yields the protein CASSPDRGTEAFF.

This clone showed up just a few times. V and J are TRBV21-1 and TRBJ1-1. TRBV21-1 is a known pseudogene. The CDR3 runs to 13 residues. The chain's CDR3 is CASSNTRGREAFF. The CDR3 coding sequence is TGTGCCAGCAGCAATACCCGAGGGAGGGAAGCTTTCTTT.

This chain connects TRBV9 to TRBJ2-1; weak D call: TRBD2 (7 bases). V was shortened by 1 base and J by 6 bases, with 14 bases between the two germline ends. CDR3 length equals 15 residues. The germline V gene has CDR1 SGDLS and CDR2 YYNGEE. For the CDR3, the DNA is TGTGCCAGCAGCGTAACGGGGGGCAGAGGCAATGAGCAGTTCTTC. It codes for CASSVTGGRGNEQFF.

This rearrangement joins TRBV7-7 to TRBJ2-5, with TRBD1 matching 8 bases. CDR3 length: 15 residues. J lost 5 bases, V lost 2 bases, and 7 bases had no gene match. The germline gives CDR1 SSHAT, CDR2 FNYEAQ (reference sequence). The CDR3 DNA follows: TGTGCCAGCAGCTTAATTCAGGGGGCTCGGGAGACCCAGTACTTC. Its protein is CASSLIQGARETQYF. Using reference TRBV7-7 and TRBJ2-5 for the parts outside the CDR3, the full variable domain is GAGVSQSPRYKVTKRGQDVTLRCDPISSHATLYWYQQALGQGPEFLTYFNYEAQPDKSGLPSDRFSAERPEGSISTLTIQRTEQRDSAMYRCASSLIQGARETQYFGPGTRLLVL.

This sequence joins TRBV9 and TRBJ2-1, with D possibly matching TRBD2 (10 bases). The CDR3 is 18 amino acids. V was cut by 4 bases and J by 4 bases, with 24 bases left in between. The germline V gene has CDR1 SGDLS and CDR2 YYNGEE. In DNA form, the CDR3 reads TGTGCCAGCAGCATCCACAGGGGGCTAGCGGGGGATTACAATGAGCAGTTCTTC. Protein: CASSIHRGLAGDYNEQFF.

This rearrangement joins TRBV5-4 to TRBJ2-2; 10 bases are a match to TRBD1. The germline CDR1 and CDR2 sequences are SGHNT and YYREEE (reference sequence). V shed 4 bases and J 0 bases; nucleotides not matched to a gene: 6. The CDR3 length is 17 residues. Here the CDR3 DNA reads TGTGCCAGCAGCGGACAGGGGGTTGGCGCGAACACCGGGGAGCTGTTTTTT. Amino acid sequence: CASSGQGVGANTGELFF.

This chain connects TRBV6-1 to TRBJ1-2; 8 positions match TRBD1. CDR3 length: 15 residues. Germline V gene data show CDR1 as MNHNS and CDR2 as SASEGT. Losses at the gene ends were 3 bases for V and 5 bases for J; bases not matched to a gene: 8. This chain's CDR3 is CASSEGGTGLYGYTF. CDR3 nucleotide sequence: TGTGCCAGCAGTGAGGGAGGGACAGGTCTATATGGCTACACCTTC.